This TCR beta chain was sequenced during a study of blood T cells in healthy people across ages. CDR1 LGHNA and CDR2 YNFKEQ come from the germline V gene. The CDR3 has 16 amino acids. With 1 base removed from V and 5 bases from J, the gap between germline ends came to 17 bases. This clonotype was recorded at least ten times. Its antigen is unknown. General study findings and limits: Aged donors had fewer naive CD4+ cells and lower diversity than long-lived donors.

Primed by a sample-barcoded 5' primer and a J-beta primer mix, a second PCR proceeded for 7 to 11 cycles. CDR3-containing paired-end reads numbered at least 2.5 million in each sample. TCRdb itself ran the 5' RACE reads through MiXCR, one entry per CDR3 protein. The data contain hundreds of thousands of distinct CDR3 sequences, about 28% of them singletons. V and J are TRBV4-2 and TRBJ2-5; tentatively, D is TRBD1 (7 bases). The source of this sequence is a woman aged 80 or older in good health. The sample was blood. CDR3: CASSQGGRGVGETQYF. The DNA of the CDR3 is TGTGCCAGCAGCCAAGGCGGCAGGGGGGTAGGGGAGACCCAGTACTTC.